Included here is one T cell receptor (beta chain) sequence, with context. Authors' data handling: By means of reference gene primer amplification, nucleated cell counts were estimated. Using immunoSEQ multiplex PCR, the repertoire was profiled, and TCRdb retains in-frame clones only, with some absent. V, J and clone size were drawn from that table, and D and trimming were deduced from the DNA. The table shows a few hundred thousand clones, with roughly 90% occurring only once. The sample is drawn from a study of blood T cell repertoires in COVID-19. Study information: From the United States, Italy and Spain came samples of acute and convalescent COVID-19. T cells, B-cell-depleted T cells, or PBMCs supplied cDNA or gDNA.

The source is a young woman with active or convalescent COVID-19. Source material: peripheral blood.

The CDR3 bases are TGTGCCAGCACCCCCGGGACAGGTCGTGACACTGAAGCTTTCTTT. Protein: CASTPGTGRDTEAFF. V and J are TRBV11-2 and TRBJ1-1; 8 nucleotides agree with TRBD1. The junction had 10 bases not matched to a gene; V was cut back by 7 bases and J by 3 bases. This CDR3 has 15 residues. Germline CDR1 is SGHAT and CDR2 is FQNNGV.